This T cell receptor (beta chain) comes out of a study of T cells in localized non-small cell lung cancer. Study-level findings and limits: Clonality of T cells reached its maximum in uninvolved adjacent lung, surpassing tumor. Longer overall survival was linked to higher blood T cell density. Tumor samples were not multi-region, leaving intratumor heterogeneity unexcluded.

This clone appeared a single time. Its antigen is as yet unknown. Trimming took 2 bases from V and 6 from J, leaving 6 bases between them. Germline loops: CDR1 SGHVS, CDR2 FNYEAQ. The CDR3 has 12 residues. Repertoires were generated with immunoSEQ multiplex PCR, while TCRdb's copy carries only in-frame clones and drops some. The sample has about 24,000 clones; more than 85% are singletons. Material: peripheral blood, obtained before any cancer treatment. This sequence was found in a man aged 35-75 years with stage III squamous cell lung carcinoma. The gene calls are TRBV7-6 and TRBJ2-3; D is undetermined. The CDR3 is CASSLMRDTQYF. Written as DNA, the CDR3 is TGTGCCAGCAGCTTAATGCGGGATACGCAGTATTTT. Looking up the rest from reference TRBV7-6 and TRBJ2-3 gives the full variable domain: GAGVSQSPRYKVTKRGQDVALRCDPISGHVSLYWYRQALGQGPEFLTYFNYEAQQDKSGLPNDRFSAERPEGSISTLTIQRTEQRDSAMYRCASSLMRDTQYFGPGTRLTVL.